The source of this TCR beta chain is a study of metastatic and nonmetastatic thyroid tumors. Per the original methods: The study's classifier, a distant-metastasis tool for papillary thyroid cancer, was built using CDR3 differences across clinicopathological groups. TCRdb called clones again from the PCR reads with MiXCR. The V and J calls, along with clone size, are taken from TCRdb and not from the paper's own processing. The sample lists over 25,000 clones, around 15% occurring once. This clone was detected many times. The entire patient cohort was treatment-naive prior to thyroid surgery. This CDR3 has 13 amino acids. V lost 4 bases and J 10 bases, leaving 13 bases between the germline ends. In germline, CDR1 is SGHTA, CDR2 FQGTGA.

Sequencing input: blood. The sequence was obtained from a female donor with papillary thyroid cancer or a benign thyroid nodule (not recorded which). Some clones in this sample may be carry-over from other donors' samples. The chain links TRBV7-3 to TRBJ2-2, with TRBD1 as a possible D gene (5 bases). The CDR3 protein is CASSSDNDSELFF. Written as DNA, the CDR3 is TGTGCCAGCAGCTCGGACAACGACTCGGAGCTGTTTTTT.